This entry concerns a single T cell receptor beta chain. The antigen is not known. A junction end diverges from the germline sequence, so it may reflect a read error. This record comes from a study of blood T cells in healthy people across ages. Points from the study as a whole: Naive CD4+ cells and diversity were both higher in long-lived donors than in aged donors.

Using a J-beta primer mix together with a sample-barcoded 5' primer, a second PCR was run for roughly 6 to 11 cycles. A single record per CDR3 protein comes from TCRdb applying MiXCR to the 5' RACE reads. This sample has around 1.7 million distinct CDR3 sequences, with approximately 30% found just once. This CDR3 contains 14 residues. CDR1 and CDR2 from the germline V gene are ENHRY and SYGVKD. What was sequenced was blood. The TCR sequence derives from a woman in her twenties or thirties in good health. J is TRBJ2-7 and V is TRBV10-3; 7 positions agree with TRBD2. CDR3 coding DNA: TGTGCCATCAGGGAGTCAGGCGGGGGCTACGAGCAGTACTTC. Translating it yields CAIRESGGGYEQYF.